These T cell receptor beta chains were read from a single sample in a study of identical twins. TCRdb passed the 5' RACE reads through MiXCR, listing each CDR3 protein once. The sample has about 200,000 distinct CDR3 sequences, approximately 15% seen once. In addition, the sample was reused for a study of T cells expressing NK-cell markers.

Sequencing was performed on CD8+ T cells sorted from blood. These TCRs come from a woman between 18 and 29 years old in good health. The CDR3 runs from the conserved cysteine through the conserved F or W. Fields, in order: V gene, CDR3 protein.

v_gene: TRBV4-3; CDR3aa: CASSQDSQRGHLPDEQFF
v_gene: TRBV4-1; CDR3aa: CASSQDIRTAVTYEQYF
v_gene: TRBV9; CDR3aa: CASSRWVGETQYF
v_gene: TRBV7-9; CDR3aa: CASTTSGLERLFF
v_gene: TRBV11-1; CDR3aa: CASSFGTGVYGYTF
v_gene: TRBV10-3; CDR3aa: CAIDQPGANVLTF
v_gene: TRBV7-6; CDR3aa: CASSLVRDRLYEQYF
v_gene: TRBV9; CDR3aa: CASSVAPGPETQYF
v_gene: TRBV7-2; CDR3aa: CASSPLDRGRAGYTF
v_gene: TRBV15; CDR3aa: CATSPTGVYEQYF
v_gene: TRBV20-1; CDR3aa: CSARSQGYEQYF
v_gene: TRBV29-1; CDR3aa: CSVESNTEAFF
v_gene: TRBV3-1; CDR3aa: CASSQLRETSTDTQYF
v_gene: TRBV12-3/TRBV12-4; CDR3aa: CAISDGYSNQPQHF
v_gene: TRBV6-1; CDR3aa: CASSEWDGLYGYTF
v_gene: TRBV3-1; CDR3aa: CASSPGTGGGYTF
v_gene: TRBV7-9; CDR3aa: CASSSPLGPGNDEQYF
v_gene: TRBV10-3; CDR3aa: CATGLAGVDEQFF
v_gene: TRBV20-1; CDR3aa: CSGLNRVNTEAFF
v_gene: TRBV7-6; CDR3aa: CASSLAGAEQFF
v_gene: TRBV19; CDR3aa: CASSMTGAPLNEQFF
v_gene: TRBV5-1; CDR3aa: CASSLPSGEWTDTQYF
v_gene: TRBV24-1; CDR3aa: CATSGLETDTQYF
v_gene: TRBV7-9; CDR3aa: CASSNQMTGYYEQYF
v_gene: TRBV6-1; CDR3aa: CASSQGPNNEQFF
v_gene: TRBV11-2; CDR3aa: CASSPPAEQSLYEQYF
v_gene: TRBV25-1; CDR3aa: CASSDSGGPYEQYF
v_gene: TRBV5-1; CDR3aa: CASRSWDEQFF
v_gene: TRBV7-9; CDR3aa: CASSGQGRGDEQYF
v_gene: TRBV24-1; CDR3aa: CATSDFTARLPAEAFF
v_gene: TRBV12-3/TRBV12-4; CDR3aa: CASSTRGGGDTEAFF
v_gene: TRBV7-9; CDR3aa: CASSLSGVPHQPQHF
v_gene: TRBV27; CDR3aa: CASSSPGQADYEQYF